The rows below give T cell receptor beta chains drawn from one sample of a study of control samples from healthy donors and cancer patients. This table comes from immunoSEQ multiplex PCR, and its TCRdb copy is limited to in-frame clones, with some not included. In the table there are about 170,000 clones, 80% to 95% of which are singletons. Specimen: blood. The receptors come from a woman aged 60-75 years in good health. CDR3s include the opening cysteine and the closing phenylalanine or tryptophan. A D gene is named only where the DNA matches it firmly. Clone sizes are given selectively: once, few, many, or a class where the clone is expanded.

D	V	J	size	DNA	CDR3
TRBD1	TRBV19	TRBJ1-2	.	TGTGCCAGTAGTTCCCGACAGGGGAAAAGGAGGACGGGCTATGGCTACACCTTC	CASSSRQGKRRTGYGYTF
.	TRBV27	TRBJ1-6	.	TGTGCCAGCAGTTTCAACCGAAATTCACCCCTCCACTTT	CASSFNRNSPLHF
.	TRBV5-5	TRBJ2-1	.	TGTGCCAGCAGGCCAGGGGCAGGGTACAATGAGCAGTTCTTC	CASRPGAGYNEQFF
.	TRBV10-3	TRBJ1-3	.	TGTGCCACCTTCCCAGGAGGGGAAGGAAACACCATATATTTT	CATFPGGEGNTIYF
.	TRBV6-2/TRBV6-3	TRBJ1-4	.	TGTGCCAGCAGTAGCGGGCAGCCCGGTAATGAAAAACTGTTTTTT	CASSSGQPGNEKLFF
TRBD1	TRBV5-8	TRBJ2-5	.	TGTGCCAGCAGCGGATACGGGACAGGGGCAGAGACCCAGTACTTC	CASSGYGTGAETQYF
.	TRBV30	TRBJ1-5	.	TGTGCCTGGAGTGGTTCGAATAGCAATCAGCCCCAGCATTTT	CAWSGSNSNQPQHF
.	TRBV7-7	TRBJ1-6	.	TGTGCTAGCAGCTCCCAGCGGAATTCACCCCTCCACTTT	CASSSQRNSPLHF
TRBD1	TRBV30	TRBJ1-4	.	TGTGCCTGGAGTGTGGGACAGGGGGCGTCTAATGAAAAACTGTTTTTT	CAWSVGQGASNEKLFF
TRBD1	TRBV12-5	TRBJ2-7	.	TGTGCTAGTGCAGGACAGGGAGTACACTACGAGCAGTACTTC	CASAGQGVHYEQYF
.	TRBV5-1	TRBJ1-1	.	TGCGCCAGCAGCTTGACAGGGAACACTGAAGCTTTCTTT	CASSLTGNTEAFF
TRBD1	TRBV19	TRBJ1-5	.	TGTGCCAGTAGTTCTACAGGGGGCGCCCAGCCCCAGCATTTT	CASSSTGGAQPQHF
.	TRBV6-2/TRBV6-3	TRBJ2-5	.	TGTGCCAGCAGCTCCCCCTACAGGGTCCAAGAGACCCAGTACTTC	CASSSPYRVQETQYF
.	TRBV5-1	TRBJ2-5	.	TGCGCCAGCAGCGTACCCGGGGAGACCCAGTACTTC	CASSVPGETQYF
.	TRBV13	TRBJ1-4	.	TGTGCCAGCAGCTTAGGGACAGCCGATGCGTTTTTT	CASSLGTADAFF
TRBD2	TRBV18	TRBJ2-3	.	TGTGCCAGCTCTCAGGGACTAGCGAGTCCGGATACGCAGTATTTT	CASSQGLASPDTQYF
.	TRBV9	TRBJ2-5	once	TGTGCCAGCAGCGTAGGAGTAGGAGAGCAGGAGACCCAGTACTTC	CASSVGVGEQETQYF
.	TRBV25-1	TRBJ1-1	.	TGTGCCAGCAGTTGGGGCAGGGGACGGGCTGAAGCTTTCTTT	CASSWGRGRAEAFF
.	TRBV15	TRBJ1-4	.	TGTGCCACCAGCAGATACAGGGATAATGAAAAACTGTTTTTT	CATSRYRDNEKLFF
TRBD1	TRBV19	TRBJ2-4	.	TGTGCCAGTAGTATGAAGGGGACAGGACTTATAGCCAAAAACATTCAGTACTTC	CASSMKGTGLIAKNIQYF
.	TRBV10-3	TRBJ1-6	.	TGTGCCATCAGTGAGTCTTTACAGGGAGATAATTCACCCCTCCACTTT	CAISESLQGDNSPLHF
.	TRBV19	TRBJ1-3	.	TGTGCCACCCAGGTGGGAAGCTCTGGAAACACCATATATTTT	CATQVGSSGNTIYF
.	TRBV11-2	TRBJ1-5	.	TGTGCCAGCAGCTTAGATCGGGGGCAGCCCCAGCATTTT	CASSLDRGQPQHF
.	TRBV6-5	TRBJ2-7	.	TGTGCCAGCAGACCAACCGGGACCCCCGCCAACGAGCAGTACTTC	CASRPTGTPANEQYF
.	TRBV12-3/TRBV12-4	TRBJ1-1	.	TGTGCCAGCAGTTTTGGGGGGTCGGCGGCTTTCTTT	CASSFGGSAAFF
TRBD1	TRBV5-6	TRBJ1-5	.	TGTGCCAGCAGCCGGACAGGGGCTCGGAATCAGCCCCAGCATTTT	CASSRTGARNQPQHF
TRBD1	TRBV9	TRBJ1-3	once	TGTGCCAGCAGCGATCCCGGGACAGGCTTTGGAAACACCATATATTTT	CASSDPGTGFGNTIYF
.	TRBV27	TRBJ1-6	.	TGTGCCAGCAGTTTATTGGGTTATAATTCACCCCTCCACTTT	CASSLLGYNSPLHF
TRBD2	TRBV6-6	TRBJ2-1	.	TGTGCCAGCAGTTACGACGGGGGGGACTACAATGAGCAGTTCTTC	CASSYDGGDYNEQFF
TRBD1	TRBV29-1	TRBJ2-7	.	TGCAGCGTCGAAAGCGACAGGGGTCGCGAGCAGTACTTC	CSVESDRGREQYF
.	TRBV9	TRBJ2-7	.	TGTGCCAGCAGCGTAGGAGGAGACAGCTACGAGCAGTACTTC	CASSVGGDSYEQYF
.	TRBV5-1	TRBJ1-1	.	TGCGCCAGCAGCTTGGCCTTCCGGGGGCCTGGGAACACTGAAGCTTTCTTT	CASSLAFRGPGNTEAFF
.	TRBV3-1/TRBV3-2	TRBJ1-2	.	TGTGCCAGCAGCCAAGATCGGGGGCGCGGCTACACCTTC	CASSQDRGRGYTF